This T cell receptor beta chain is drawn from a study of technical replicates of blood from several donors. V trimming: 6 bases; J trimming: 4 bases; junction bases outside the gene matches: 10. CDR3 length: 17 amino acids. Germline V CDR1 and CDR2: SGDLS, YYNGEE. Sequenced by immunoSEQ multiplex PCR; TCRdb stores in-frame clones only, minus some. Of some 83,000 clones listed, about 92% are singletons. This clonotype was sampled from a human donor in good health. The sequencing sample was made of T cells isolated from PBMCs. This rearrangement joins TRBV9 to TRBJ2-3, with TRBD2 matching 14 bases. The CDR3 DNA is TGTGCCAGCAACCCCCGGGGGACTAGCGGGAGTGCAGATACGCAGTATTTT. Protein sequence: CASNPRGTSGSADTQYF.